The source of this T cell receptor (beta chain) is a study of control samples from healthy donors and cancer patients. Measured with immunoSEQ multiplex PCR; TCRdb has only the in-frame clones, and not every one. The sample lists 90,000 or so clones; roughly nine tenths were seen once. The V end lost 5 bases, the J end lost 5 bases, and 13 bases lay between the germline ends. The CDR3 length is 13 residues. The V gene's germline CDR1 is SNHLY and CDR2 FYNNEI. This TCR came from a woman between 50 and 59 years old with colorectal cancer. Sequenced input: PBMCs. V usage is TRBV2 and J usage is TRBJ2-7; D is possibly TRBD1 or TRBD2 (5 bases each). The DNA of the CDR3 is TGTGCCAGCAGTCCGGGACGGAGAGACGAGCAGTACGTC. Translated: CASSPGRRDEQYV.